This T cell receptor beta chain comes out of a study of beta chain features in type 1 diabetes. Study information: Taken together, all samples contributed more than 90,000,000 examined sorted cells. Points from the study as a whole: For TCRB rearrangement, an influence of HLA type remained unresolved here. Amplification by PCR could prefer shorter templates, with the same effect in patients and controls.

A remark on this clone: The antigen remains unidentified.

V gave up 2 bases and J gave up 4 bases, with 11 bases separating them. The CDR3 is 14 residues long. The germline V gene has CDR1 ENHRY and CDR2 SYGVKD. Sequenced material consisted of expressed TCRB transcripts (all of the isolated RNA was reverse transcribed). Generated by immunoSEQ multiplex PCR, the TCRdb table keeps only in-frame clones and is missing some. The sample lists about 620,000 clones; 15% to 18% were seen once. This clonotype was obtained from a man between 18 and 35 years old in good health. Sequencing input: naive CD4+ T cells from blood. The chain links TRBV10-3 to TRBJ1-1; possible D gene TRBD1, 5 bases. The CDR3 sequence: CAISEHPGGTEAFF. CDR3 nucleotide sequence: TGTGCCATCAGTGAGCACCCGGGGGGCACTGAAGCTTTCTTT.